The rows below give T cell receptor beta chains drawn from one sample of a study of cytomegalovirus exposure and HLA in healthy donors. The protocol was immunoSEQ multiplex PCR, while the TCRdb copy is restricted to in-frame clones and leaves out a portion. The repertoire includes approximately 110,000 clones, approximately 70% of them detected once, and around 0.95% sits in the top ten. The sequenced material came from PBMCs. The receptors were sampled from a woman in her twenties or thirties in good health and CMV-seronegative. Both conserved end residues are part of each CDR3. A D gene is named only where the DNA matches it firmly.

TRBD1	TRBV7-8	TRBJ2-3	CASSLGDRVSDTQYF
TRBD2	TRBV27	TRBJ2-5	CASSLIAGAPQETQYF
.	TRBV30	TRBJ1-3	CAWTLQGIASGNTIYF
.	TRBV5-1	TRBJ1-2	CASSLAAGATYGYTF
TRBD2	TRBV6-5	TRBJ2-7	CASSPLGLAGGEQYF
.	TRBV5-1	TRBJ1-1	CASSPRGDTEAFF
.	TRBV4-3	TRBJ1-1	CASSLTRATEAFF
.	TRBV6-1	TRBJ1-5	CASTYDTLLNQPQHF
TRBD1	TRBV27	TRBJ2-2	CASSRRRGQGYTGELFF
.	TRBV6-5	TRBJ2-1	CASGRGTYNEQFF
TRBD2	TRBV19	TRBJ2-1	CASSVTSGAYNEQFF
.	TRBV5-1	TRBJ1-2	CASSQGSYKFYGYTF
TRBD1	TRBV6-5	TRBJ1-1	CASSYTGGVNTEAFF
.	TRBV28	TRBJ2-3	CASRSNRVGSAHESVTSTDTQYF
TRBD1	TRBV5-1	TRBJ1-1	CASSLTGAEAFF
TRBD1	TRBV5-6	TRBJ1-1	CASSWGQGWTEAFF
.	TRBV2	TRBJ1-5	CASAPFGTLNQPQHF
.	TRBV27	TRBJ2-3	CASSSGWFGTDTQYF
.	TRBV5-1	TRBJ2-6	CASSLEGSSGANVLTF
.	TRBV11-3	TRBJ2-1	CASSLDSASDGEQFF
TRBD2	TRBV7-3	TRBJ2-3	CASSWSGGAYTQYF
.	TRBV2	TRBJ1-1	CASSEAPIWQGTEAFF
TRBD1	TRBV13	TRBJ1-2	CASSSPWGQDGYTF
TRBD1	TRBV5-8	TRBJ1-2	CASSRTGRLYGYTF
.	TRBV5-4	TRBJ1-1	CASNLGVGEDYEAFF
TRBD2	TRBV9	TRBJ2-3	CASSSLGLAEPSDTQYF
TRBD1	TRBV7-2	TRBJ1-6	CASSTDRDYSPLHF
.	TRBV5-8	TRBJ2-7	CASSLTGSPEQYF
.	TRBV6-5	TRBJ1-4	CASSSRTREKLFF
TRBD2	TRBV4-1	TRBJ2-1	CASSQDRTSGGRNEQFF
TRBD1	TRBV7-9	TRBJ1-4	CASSPSQGARTNEKLFF
.	TRBV5-1	TRBJ1-4	CASSPLFATNEKLFF
.	TRBV6-1	TRBJ1-1	CASSAGTQSSEAFF
.	TRBV2	TRBJ1-1	CASRGGLTEAFF
.	TRBV6-5	TRBJ1-4	CASSYYTGNEKLFF
TRBD1	TRBV10-2	TRBJ1-2	CASSEGQGAVGYTF
.	TRBV9	TRBJ2-2	CASERGTSPGELFF
TRBD1	TRBV13	TRBJ1-2	CASRPGTEDYSTF
TRBD1	TRBV6-1	.	CASSEPGTGNYEQYF
TRBD1	TRBV29-1	TRBJ2-1	CSVEADRDNEQFF
.	TRBV7-6	TRBJ2-7	CASSLAGAFYEQYF
.	TRBV7-9	TRBJ2-5	CASSRDFKETQYF
TRBD2	TRBV6-1	TRBJ2-2	CASSEPIGRTGELFF
TRBD1	TRBV19	TRBJ2-7	CASSQGQSSSYEQYF
.	TRBV23-1	TRBJ2-6	CASSRPCNSGANVLTF
.	TRBV30	TRBJ2-5	CAWSVQSDQTQYF
.	TRBV5-8	TRBJ1-5	CASSLWGAGQGNQPQHF
TRBD1	TRBV2	TRBJ2-2	CASSAGGGFVGELFF
.	TRBV6-5	TRBJ2-5	CASSYSTLGQGKTQYF
.	TRBV13	TRBJ2-5	CASGGGSSETQYF
.	TRBV5-6	TRBJ2-5	CASSDQIGILETQYF
.	TRBV5-4	TRBJ1-5	CASSTDPGGNSNQPQHF
.	TRBV25-1	TRBJ1-4	CASSARGIDEKLFF
.	TRBV7-3	TRBJ2-1	CASSLTTTVLHEQFF
.	TRBV6-5	TRBJ1-2	CASTYSAYGAYGYTF